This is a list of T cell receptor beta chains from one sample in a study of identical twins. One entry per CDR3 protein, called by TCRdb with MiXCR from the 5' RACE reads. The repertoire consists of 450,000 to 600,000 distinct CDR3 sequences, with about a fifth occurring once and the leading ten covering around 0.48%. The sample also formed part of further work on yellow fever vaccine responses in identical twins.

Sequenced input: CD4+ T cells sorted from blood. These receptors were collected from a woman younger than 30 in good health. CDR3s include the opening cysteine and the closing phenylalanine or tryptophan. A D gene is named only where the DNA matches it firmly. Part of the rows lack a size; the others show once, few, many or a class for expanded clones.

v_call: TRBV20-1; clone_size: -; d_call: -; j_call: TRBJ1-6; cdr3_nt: TGCAGTGCTAGAGATCCCAGGGGAAATTCACCCCTCCACTTT; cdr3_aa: CSARDPRGNSPLHF
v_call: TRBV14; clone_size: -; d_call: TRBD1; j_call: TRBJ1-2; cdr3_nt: TGTGCCAGCAGCCAGGGGACAGAGACTAACTATGGCTACACCTTC; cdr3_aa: CASSQGTETNYGYTF
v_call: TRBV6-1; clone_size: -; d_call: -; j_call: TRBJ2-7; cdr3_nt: TGTGCCAGCAGTGAACCTGGCTTTGGTTACGAGCAGTACTTC; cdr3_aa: CASSEPGFGYEQYF
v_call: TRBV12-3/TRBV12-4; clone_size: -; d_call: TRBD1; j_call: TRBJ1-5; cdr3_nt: TGTGCCAGCAGTCTGAGACAGGGTGCCTGGGGCAATCAGCCCCAGCATTTT; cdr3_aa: CASSLRQGAWGNQPQHF
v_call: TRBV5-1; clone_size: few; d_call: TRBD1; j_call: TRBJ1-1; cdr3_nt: TGCGCCAGCGCCAGGGGGCTTGATTCCATGAACACTGAAGCTTTCTTT; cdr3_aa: CASARGLDSMNTEAFF
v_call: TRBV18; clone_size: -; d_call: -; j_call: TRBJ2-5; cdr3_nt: TGTGCCAGCTCACTTTTCGCCGCACCCGGGAGATCCGAGGAGACCCAGTACTTC; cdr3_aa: CASSLFAAPGRSEETQYF
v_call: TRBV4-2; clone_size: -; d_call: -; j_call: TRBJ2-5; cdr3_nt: TGTGCCAGCAGCCAAGATCGATGGGGGGCACTGGAGGAGACCCAGTACTTC; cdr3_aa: CASSQDRWGALEETQYF
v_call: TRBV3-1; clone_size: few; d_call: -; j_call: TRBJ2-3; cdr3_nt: TGTGCCAGCAGCCATGGTCCAGATACGCAGTATTTT; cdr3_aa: CASSHGPDTQYF
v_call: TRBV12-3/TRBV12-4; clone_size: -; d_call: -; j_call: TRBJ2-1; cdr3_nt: TGTGCCAGCAGTTCCCTTTGGCTGGATGAGCAGTTCTTC; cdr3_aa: CASSSLWLDEQFF
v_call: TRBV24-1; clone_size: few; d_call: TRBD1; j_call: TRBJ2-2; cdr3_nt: TGTGCCACCAGTGGTGACCGGAGAGGACAGGGCGACACCGGGGAGCTGTTTTTT; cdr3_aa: CATSGDRRGQGDTGELFF
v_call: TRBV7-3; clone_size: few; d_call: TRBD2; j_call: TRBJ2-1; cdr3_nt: TGTGCCAGCAGCCCCTTTGGGGGGGACGGCTCCTACAATGAGCAGTTCTTC; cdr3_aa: CASSPFGGDGSYNEQFF
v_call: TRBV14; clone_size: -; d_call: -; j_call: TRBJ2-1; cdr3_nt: TGTGCCAGCAGCCACTCAGGCCCCGAGCAGTTCTTC; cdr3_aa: CASSHSGPEQFF
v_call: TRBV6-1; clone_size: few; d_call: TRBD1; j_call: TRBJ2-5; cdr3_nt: TGTGCCAGCAGTGAAGAAGCAGGGGGCTTACGAGAGACCCAGTACTTC; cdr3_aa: CASSEEAGGLRETQYF
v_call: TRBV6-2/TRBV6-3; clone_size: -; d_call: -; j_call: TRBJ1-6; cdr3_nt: TGTGCCAGCAGTTGGGGAGGACCTAATTCACCCCTCCACTTT; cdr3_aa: CASSWGGPNSPLHF
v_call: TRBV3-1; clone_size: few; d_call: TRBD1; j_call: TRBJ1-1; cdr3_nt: TGTGCCAGCAGCCACCTGGGACAGAAGAACACTGAAGCTTTCTTT; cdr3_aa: CASSHLGQKNTEAFF
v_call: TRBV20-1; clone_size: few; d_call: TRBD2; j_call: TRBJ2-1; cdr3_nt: TGCAGTGCTACCAAGCGGGAGCCATACAATGAGCAGTTCTTC; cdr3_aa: CSATKREPYNEQFF
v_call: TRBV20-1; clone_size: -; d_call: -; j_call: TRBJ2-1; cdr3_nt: TGCAGTGCCCCCCCCGGGTGGGCCTACAATGAGCAGTTCTTC; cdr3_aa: CSAPPGWAYNEQFF
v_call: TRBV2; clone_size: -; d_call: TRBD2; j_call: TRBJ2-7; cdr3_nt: TGTGCCAGCGAGACTAGCGGGAGGTCCTACGAGCAGTACTTC; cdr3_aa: CASETSGRSYEQYF
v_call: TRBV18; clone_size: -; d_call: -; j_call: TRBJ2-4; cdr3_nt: TGTGCCAGCTCACCACAAGTGGGCAGAGAAAACATTCAGTACTTC; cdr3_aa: CASSPQVGRENIQYF
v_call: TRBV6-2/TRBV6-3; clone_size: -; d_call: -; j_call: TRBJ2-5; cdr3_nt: TGTGCCAGCAGTTACTCAGACGGCCAAGAGACCCAGTACTTC; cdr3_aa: CASSYSDGQETQYF
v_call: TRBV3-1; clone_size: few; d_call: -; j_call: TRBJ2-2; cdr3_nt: TGTGCCAGCAGCCCGTCCCCAGGCGCGAACACCGGGGAGCTGTTTTTT; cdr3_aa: CASSPSPGANTGELFF
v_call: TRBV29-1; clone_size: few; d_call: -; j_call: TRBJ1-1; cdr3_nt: TGCAGCGCCGGTCATTCGGGTGCGGCAGCTGAAGCTTTCTTT; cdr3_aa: CSAGHSGAAAEAFF
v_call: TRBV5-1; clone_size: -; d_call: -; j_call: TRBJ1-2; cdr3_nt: TGCGCCAGCAGGCCGGACGGAGATAACTATGGCTACACCTTC; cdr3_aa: CASRPDGDNYGYTF
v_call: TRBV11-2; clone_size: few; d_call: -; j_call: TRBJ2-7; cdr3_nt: TGTGCCAGCAGCTCCTTATACGGTGGTTACGAGCAGTACTTC; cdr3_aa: CASSSLYGGYEQYF
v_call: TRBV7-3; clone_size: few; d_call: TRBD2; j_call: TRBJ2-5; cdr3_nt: TGTGCCAGCAGCTTAATGGGACCTCTTAGCGGGAGTCGGGAAGGGGAGACCCAGTACTTC; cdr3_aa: CASSLMGPLSGSREGETQYF
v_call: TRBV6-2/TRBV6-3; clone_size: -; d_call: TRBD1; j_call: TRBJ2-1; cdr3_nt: TGTGCCAGCAGACGCCGGGACAGCAGCAATGGGGAGTTCTTC; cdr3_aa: CASRRRDSSNGEFF
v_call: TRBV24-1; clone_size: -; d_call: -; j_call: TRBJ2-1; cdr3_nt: TGTGCCACCAAAGGAGGGAGTCCCTACAATGAGCAGTTCTTC; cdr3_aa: CATKGGSPYNEQFF
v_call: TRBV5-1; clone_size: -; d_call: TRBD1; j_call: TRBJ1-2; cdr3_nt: TGCGCCAGCAGCGTTGGACAGGGGTATGGCTATGGCTACACCTTC; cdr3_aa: CASSVGQGYGYGYTF
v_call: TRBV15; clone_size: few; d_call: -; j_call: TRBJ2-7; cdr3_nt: TGTGCCACCAGCAGAGATGGGAAGACAGGTAACGAGCAGTACTTC; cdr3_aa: CATSRDGKTGNEQYF
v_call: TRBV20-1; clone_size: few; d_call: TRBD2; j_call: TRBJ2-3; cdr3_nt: TGCAGTGCCGCGACTAGCGGGCACACAGATACGCAGTATTTT; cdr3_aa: CSAATSGHTDTQYF
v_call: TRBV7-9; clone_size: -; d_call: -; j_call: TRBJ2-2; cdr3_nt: TGTGCCAGCAGCCCCTTGTCTCGAACCACGGAGCTGTTTTTT; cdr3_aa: CASSPLSRTTELFF
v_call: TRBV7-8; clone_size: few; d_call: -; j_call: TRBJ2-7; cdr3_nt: TGTGCCAGCAGCCCCTTCGGGGACAAAGCCTACGAGCAGTACTTC; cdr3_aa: CASSPFGDKAYEQYF
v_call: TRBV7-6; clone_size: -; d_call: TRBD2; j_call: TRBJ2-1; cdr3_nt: TGTGCCAGCAGCTTAACAGCGGGAAGCTCCTACAATGAGCAGTTCTTC; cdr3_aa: CASSLTAGSSYNEQFF
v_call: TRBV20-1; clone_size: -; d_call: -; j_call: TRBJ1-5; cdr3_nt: TGCAGTGCTAGAGGAGGATCTGATGGCAATCAGCCCCAGCATTTT; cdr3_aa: CSARGGSDGNQPQHF
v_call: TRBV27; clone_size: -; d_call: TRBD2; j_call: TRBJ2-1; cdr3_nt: TGTGCCAGCACCGCTACTAGCGGGAGTTGGAATGAGCAGTTCTTC; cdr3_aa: CASTATSGSWNEQFF
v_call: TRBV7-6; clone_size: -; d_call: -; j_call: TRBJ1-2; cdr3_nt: TGTGCCAGCAGCTTAGCGGGCAGGGGCGATTATGGCTACACCTTC; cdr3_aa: CASSLAGRGDYGYTF
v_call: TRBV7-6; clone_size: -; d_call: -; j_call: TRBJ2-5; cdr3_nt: TGTGCCAGCAGCTTAGGGGTTAGTGCTGAGACCCAGTACTTC; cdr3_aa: CASSLGVSAETQYF
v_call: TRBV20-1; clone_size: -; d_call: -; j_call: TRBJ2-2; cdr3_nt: TGCAGTGCTAGGGGGGGGGCTGGGAACACCGGGGAGCTGTTTTTT; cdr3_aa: CSARGGAGNTGELFF
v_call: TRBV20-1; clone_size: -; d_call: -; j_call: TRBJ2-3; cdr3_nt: TGCAGTGCTAGCGGGAAATACACAGATACGCAGTATTTT; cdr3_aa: CSASGKYTDTQYF
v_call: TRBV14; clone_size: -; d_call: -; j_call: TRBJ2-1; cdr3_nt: TGTGCCAGCAGCCATCCTCCTTACAATGAGCAGTTCTTC; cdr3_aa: CASSHPPYNEQFF
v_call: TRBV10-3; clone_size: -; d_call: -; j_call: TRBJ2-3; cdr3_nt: TGTGCCATCAGTGCGGCTAGCACAGATACGCAGTATTTT; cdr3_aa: CAISAASTDTQYF
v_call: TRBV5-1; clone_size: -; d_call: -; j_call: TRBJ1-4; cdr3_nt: TGCGCCAGCAGCTTGGGTCCGGGAACAACTAATGAAAAACTGTTTTTT; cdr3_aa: CASSLGPGTTNEKLFF
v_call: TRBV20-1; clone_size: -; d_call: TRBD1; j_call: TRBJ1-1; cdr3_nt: TGCAGTGCCACAGGGGGCGGCACTGAAGCTTTCTTT; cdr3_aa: CSATGGGTEAFF
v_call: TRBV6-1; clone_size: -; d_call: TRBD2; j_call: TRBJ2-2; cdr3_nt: TGTGCCACACGAACGGGGGGACTAAACACCGGGGAGCTGTTTTTT; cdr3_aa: CATRTGGLNTGELFF
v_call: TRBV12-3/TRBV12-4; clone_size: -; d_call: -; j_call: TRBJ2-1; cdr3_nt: TGTGCCAGCAGTTTAGTCGCAGGGATCTACAATGAGCAGTTCTTC; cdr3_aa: CASSLVAGIYNEQFF
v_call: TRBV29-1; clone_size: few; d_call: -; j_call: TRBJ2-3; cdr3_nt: TGCAGCGTTTATAAGGACCGAAAGAACACAGATACGCAGTATTTT; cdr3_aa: CSVYKDRKNTDTQYF
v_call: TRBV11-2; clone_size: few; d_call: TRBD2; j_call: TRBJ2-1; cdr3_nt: TGTGCCAGCAGCTTCGGGACTACCTACAATGAGCAGTTCTTC; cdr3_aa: CASSFGTTYNEQFF
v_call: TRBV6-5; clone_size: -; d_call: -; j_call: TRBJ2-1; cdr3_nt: TGTGCCAGCAGTTACAGGGGCGGGACATTCAATGAGCAGTTCTTC; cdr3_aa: CASSYRGGTFNEQFF
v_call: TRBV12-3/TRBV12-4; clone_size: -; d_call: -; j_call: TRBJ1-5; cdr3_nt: TGTGCCAGCGGACGTAATGGACAGCTTAATCAGCCCCAGCATTTT; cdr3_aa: CASGRNGQLNQPQHF
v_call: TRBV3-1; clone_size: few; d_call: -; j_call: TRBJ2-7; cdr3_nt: TGTGCCAGCAGCCAAGCTTTGGGGGAGCAGTACTTC; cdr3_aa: CASSQALGEQYF
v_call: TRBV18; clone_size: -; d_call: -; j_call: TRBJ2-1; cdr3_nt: TGTGCCAGCTCACCACCGTCAGGGGCCGATGAGCAGTTCTTC; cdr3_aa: CASSPPSGADEQFF
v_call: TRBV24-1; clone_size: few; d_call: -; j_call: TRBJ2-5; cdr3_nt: TGTGCCACCGGGCACCCTCCACAAGAGACCCAGTACTTC; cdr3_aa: CATGHPPQETQYF